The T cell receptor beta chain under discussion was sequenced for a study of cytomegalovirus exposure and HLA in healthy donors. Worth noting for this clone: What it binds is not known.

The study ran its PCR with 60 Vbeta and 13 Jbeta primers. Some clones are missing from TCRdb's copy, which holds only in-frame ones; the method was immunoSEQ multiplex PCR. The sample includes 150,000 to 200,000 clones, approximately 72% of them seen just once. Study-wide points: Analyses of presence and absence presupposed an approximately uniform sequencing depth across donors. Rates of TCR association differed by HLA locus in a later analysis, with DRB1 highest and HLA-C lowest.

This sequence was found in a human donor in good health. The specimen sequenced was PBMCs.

CDR3 bases: TGTGCCAGCAGGACTGAGAGACAGTCTGGTGAAGCTTTCTTT. This translates into CASRTERQSGEAFF. The chain combines TRBV6-6 with TRBJ1-1, with a possible D match to TRBD1 (5 bases). The CDR3 runs to 14 residues. Trimming stripped 6 bases from V and 7 bases from J, with 18 bases between. Germline CDR1 is MNHNY and CDR2 is SVGAGI (reference sequence).